Presented here are 9 T cell receptor beta chains from one specimen sequenced in a study of shared clonotypes between healthy human individuals. Cells designated naive CD8 were CD45RO-negative and were positively selected for CCR7, with terminally differentiated effector memory CD45RA+ cells excluded. This table comes from immunoSEQ multiplex PCR, and its TCRdb copy is limited to in-frame clones, with some not included. The sample has approximately 2,000,000 clones; around 93% are singletons. Material: naive CD8+ T cells from PBMCs. These receptors were obtained from a young man in good health. Some clones in this sample may be carry-over from other donors' samples.

A word on this clone: The sample contains more than one DNA sequence encoding this CDR3. The chain joins TRBV9 to TRBJ2-7; unclear D gene. The CDR3 consists of 14 residues. Trimming stripped 0 bases from V and 1 base from J, with 8 bases between. Germline loops: CDR1 SGDLS, CDR2 YYNGEE. The CDR3 sequence is CASSVEGLSYEQYF. The CDR3 DNA reads as TGTGCCAGCAGCGTAGAGGGTCTATCCTACGAGCAGTACTTC.

The chain uses TRBV7-9 and TRBJ2-1, with 7 bases identical to TRBD2. The CDR3 consists of 13 residues. The V and J ends lost 5 bases and 10 bases, in that order; junction bases with no gene match: 8. From germline, CDR1 is SEHNR and CDR2 FQNEAQ (reference sequence). This CDR3 is CASSERLAREQFF. CDR3 bases: TGTGCCAGCAGCGAGAGACTAGCACGCGAGCAGTTCTTC.

The chain carries TRBV10-1 and TRBJ2-7, with D maybe TRBD2 (5 bases). V lost 0 bases, J lost 2 bases, and 17 bases lay in between. Germline V gives CDR1 WNHNN, CDR2 SYGVQD (reference sequence). This CDR3 has 17 amino acids. CDR3 residues: CASSESVGRVLPYEQYF. The CDR3 coding sequence is TGCGCCAGCAGTGAGTCGGTTGGGCGGGTACTACCCTACGAGCAGTACTTC.

This rearrangement joins TRBV25-1 to TRBJ2-3; tentatively, D is TRBD2 (5 bases). This CDR3 is built from 14 residues. Germline-derived CDR1 and CDR2 are MGHDK and SYGVNS. Trimming removed 1 base from V and 5 bases from J, with 10 bases in between. CDR3 DNA sequence: TGTGCCAGCAGTGAATTGCGGGTCCTAGATACGCAGTATTTT. It is translated as CASSELRVLDTQYF.

This rearrangement joins TRBV28 to TRBJ2-7; D unresolved. The CDR3 length is 13 residues. CDR1 and CDR2 (germline): MDHEN, SYDVKM. The V end was cut by 8 bases, the J end by 3 bases, with 14 bases between. CDR3 sequence reads: CASELGSNYEQYF. The CDR3 DNA is TGTGCCAGCGAGTTAGGGTCAAACTACGAGCAGTACTTC.

The chain is built from TRBV27 and TRBJ2-7; no clear D gene. V was trimmed by 0 bases and J by 2 bases, leaving 14 bases between them. Germline CDR1 is MNHEY and CDR2 is SMNVEV (reference sequence). The CDR3 is 16 residues long. Here the CDR3 reads CASSLSAGGITYEQYF. The CDR3 DNA reads TGTGCCAGCAGTTTATCGGCAGGCGGAATAACCTACGAGCAGTACTTC.

The gene calls are TRBV6-1 and TRBJ1-1; D not certain. CDR3 length: 13 residues. Between the trimmed V and J ends, which lost 10 bases and 1 base, there was a span of 13 bases. Germline CDR1 is MNHNS and CDR2 is SASEGT. The CDR3 DNA follows: TGTGCCACATACGGATGGGAGAACACTGAAGCTTTCTTT. It yields the protein CATYGWENTEAFF.

This chain links TRBV27 with TRBJ1-4, with D hard to call. The CDR3 has 13 amino acids. Germline CDR1 and CDR2: MNHEY and SMNVEV (reference sequence). The germline V and J ends were trimmed by 6 bases and 6 bases, with 11 bases remaining between them. CDR3 DNA: TGTGCCAGCAGCGGGCGTTTGGATGAAAAACTGTTTTTT. Its protein is CASSGRLDEKLFF.

The chain couples TRBV27 to TRBJ2-1, with a weak D call TRBD1 (5 bases). The CDR3 is made up of 14 amino acids. Trimming left V 4 bases short and J 8 bases short, with 15 bases between. Germline CDR1 and CDR2: MNHEY and SMNVEV (reference sequence). CDR3 region: CASSWTNTVHEQFF. The DNA for the CDR3 is TGTGCCAGCAGTTGGACAAATACGGTCCATGAGCAGTTCTTC.